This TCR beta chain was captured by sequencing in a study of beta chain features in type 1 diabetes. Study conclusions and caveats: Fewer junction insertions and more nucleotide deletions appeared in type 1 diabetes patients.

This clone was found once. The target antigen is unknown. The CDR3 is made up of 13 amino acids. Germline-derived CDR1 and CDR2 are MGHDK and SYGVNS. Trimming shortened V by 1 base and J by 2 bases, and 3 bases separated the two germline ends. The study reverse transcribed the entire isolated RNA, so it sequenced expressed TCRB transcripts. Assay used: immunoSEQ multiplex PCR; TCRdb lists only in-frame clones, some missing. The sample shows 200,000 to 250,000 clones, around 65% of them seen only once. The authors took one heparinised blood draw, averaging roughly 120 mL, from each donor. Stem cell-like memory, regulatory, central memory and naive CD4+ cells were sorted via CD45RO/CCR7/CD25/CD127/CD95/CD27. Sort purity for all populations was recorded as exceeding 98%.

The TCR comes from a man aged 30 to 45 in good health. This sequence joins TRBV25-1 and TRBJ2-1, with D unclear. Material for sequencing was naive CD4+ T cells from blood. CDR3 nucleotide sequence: TGTGCCAGCAGTGAATGGGCCTACAATGAGCAGTTCTTC. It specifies CASSEWAYNEQFF.